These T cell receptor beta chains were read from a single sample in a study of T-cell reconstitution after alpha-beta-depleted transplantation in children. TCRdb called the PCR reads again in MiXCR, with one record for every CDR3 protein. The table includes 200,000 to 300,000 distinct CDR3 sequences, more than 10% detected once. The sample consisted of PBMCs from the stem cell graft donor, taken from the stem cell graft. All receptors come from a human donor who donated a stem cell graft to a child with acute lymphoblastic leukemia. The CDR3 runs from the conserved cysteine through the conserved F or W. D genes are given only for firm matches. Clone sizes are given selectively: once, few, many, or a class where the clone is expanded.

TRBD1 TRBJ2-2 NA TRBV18 CASSPQGVNTGELFF TGTGCCAGCTCCCCTCAGGGGGTCAACACCGGGGAGCTGTTTTTT
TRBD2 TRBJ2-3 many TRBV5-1 CASSPVGGTFTDTQYF TGCGCCAGCAGTCCCGTGGGGGGGACTTTCACAGATACGCAGTATTTT
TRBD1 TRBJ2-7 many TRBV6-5 CASSYGRGLREQYF TGTGCCAGCAGTTACGGAAGGGGGCTTCGGGAGCAGTACTTC
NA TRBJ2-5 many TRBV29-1 CSVSSGTSNLYF TGCAGCGTTTCGTCCGGGACTTCCAATCTGTACTTC
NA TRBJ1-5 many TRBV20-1 CSASGANQPQHF TGCAGTGCTTCAGGGGCGAATCAGCCCCAGCATTTT
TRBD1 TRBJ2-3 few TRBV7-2 CASSWEGTGSKQYF TGTGCCAGCAGCTGGGAGGGGACAGGGTCTAAGCAGTATTTT
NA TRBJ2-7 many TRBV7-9 CASRRTEDEQYF TGTGCCAGCAGGCGGACTGAGGACGAGCAGTACTTC
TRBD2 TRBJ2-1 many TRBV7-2 CASSLSGGSYNEQFF TGTGCCAGCAGCTTGAGCGGGGGGTCCTACAATGAGCAGTTCTTC
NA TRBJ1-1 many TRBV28 CATSGLPTEAFF TGTGCCACCTCGGGGTTGCCCACTGAAGCTTTCTTT
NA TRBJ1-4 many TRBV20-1 CSARQIPTNEKLFF TGCAGTGCAAGGCAAATCCCAACTAATGAAAAACTGTTTTTT
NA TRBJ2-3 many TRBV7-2 CASSPGWGPEQYF TGTGCCAGCAGCCCGGGGTGGGGTCCTGAACAGTATTTT
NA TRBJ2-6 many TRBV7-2 CASSLDPGANVLTF TGTGCCAGCAGCTTAGACCCTGGGGCCAACGTCCTGACTTTC
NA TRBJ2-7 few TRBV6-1 CASSAPPGPLILREQYF TGTGCCAGCAGTGCACCCCCGGGTCCATTAATCCTAAGGGAGCAGTACTTC
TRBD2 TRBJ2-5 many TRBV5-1 CASSPSPAGVQETQYF TGCGCCAGCAGTCCCTCTCCGGCGGGAGTACAAGAGACCCAGTACTTC
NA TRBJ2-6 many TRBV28 CASSLWASGANVLTF TGTGCCAGCAGTTTATGGGCGTCTGGGGCCAACGTCCTGACTTTC
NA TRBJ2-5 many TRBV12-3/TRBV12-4 CASSVRGGLKTQYF TGTGCCAGCAGTGTCCGCGGGGGCCTGAAGACCCAGTACTTC
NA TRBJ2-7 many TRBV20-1 CSARAGIVPYEQYF TGCAGTGCCAGAGCAGGAATTGTACCCTACGAGCAGTACTTC
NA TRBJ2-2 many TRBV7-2 CASSLVPGAYTGELFF TGTGCCAGCAGCTTAGTGCCCGGGGCGTACACCGGGGAGCTGTTTTTT
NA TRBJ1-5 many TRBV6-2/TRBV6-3 CASGVGQPQHF TGTGCCAGCGGGGTGGGGCAGCCCCAGCATTTT
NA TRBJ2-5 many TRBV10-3 CAISDGGPQYF TGTGCCATCAGTGACGGGGGGCCCCAGTACTTC
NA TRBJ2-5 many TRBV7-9 CASSLEGGFSPQETQYF TGTGCCAGCAGCTTAGAGGGGGGCTTCTCCCCCCAAGAGACCCAGTACTTC
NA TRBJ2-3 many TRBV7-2 CASSLAFGADTQYF TGTGCCAGCAGCTTAGCCTTCGGGGCAGATACGCAGTATTTT
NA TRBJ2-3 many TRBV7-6 CASSLPWGDTQYF TGTGCCAGCAGCTTACCCTGGGGAGATACGCAGTATTTT
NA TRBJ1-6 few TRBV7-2 CASSWGDRTANSPLHF TGTGCCAGCAGCTGGGGGGACCGGACGGCTAATTCACCCCTCCACTTT
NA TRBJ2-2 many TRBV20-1 CSATENTGELFF TGCAGTGCTACAGAAAACACCGGGGAGCTGTTTTTT
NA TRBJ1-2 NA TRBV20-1 CSGHRRGAYGYTF TGCAGTGGCCACAGACGGGGGGCGTATGGCTACACCTTC
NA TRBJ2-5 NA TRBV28 CASSPGQNLQETQYF TGTGCCAGCAGTCCCGGACAGAACCTGCAAGAGACCCAGTACTTC
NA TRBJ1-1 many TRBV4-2 CASSPQQGNTEAFF TGTGCCAGCAGCCCTCAACAGGGCAACACTGAAGCTTTCTTT
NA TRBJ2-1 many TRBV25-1 CASSLTPTYNEQFF TGTGCCAGCAGTCTAACGCCCACGTACAATGAGCAGTTCTTC
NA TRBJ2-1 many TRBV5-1 CASSLGASGYNEQFF TGCGCCAGCAGCTTGGGAGCGAGCGGGTACAATGAGCAGTTCTTC
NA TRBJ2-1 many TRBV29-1 CSVVAAYNEQFF TGCAGCGTTGTAGCGGCATACAATGAGCAGTTCTTC
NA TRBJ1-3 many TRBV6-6 CASRLDRNTIYF TGTGCCAGCAGACTAGACAGAAACACCATATATTTT
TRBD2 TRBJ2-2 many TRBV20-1 CSATPLAGGTNTGELFF TGCAGTGCTACCCCACTAGCGGGGGGAACGAACACCGGGGAGCTGTTTTTT
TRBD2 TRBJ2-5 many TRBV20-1 CSARGGTSEETQYF TGCAGTGCTAGAGGGGGGACTAGCGAAGAGACCCAGTACTTC
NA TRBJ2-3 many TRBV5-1 CASSLDRARVTDTQYF TGCGCCAGCAGCTTGGACAGGGCAAGGGTCACAGATACGCAGTATTTT
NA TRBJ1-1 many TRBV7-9 CASSLERESAFF TGTGCCAGCAGCTTAGAGCGGGAGTCAGCTTTCTTT
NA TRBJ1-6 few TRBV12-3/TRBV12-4 CASSLRELNSPLHF TGTGCCAGCAGTTTGAGAGAACTTAATTCACCCCTCCACTTT
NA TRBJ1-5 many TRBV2 CASSGGENQPQHF TGTGCCAGCAGTGGGGGTGAAAATCAGCCCCAGCATTTT
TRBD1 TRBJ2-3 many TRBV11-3 CASSPRGQAGTDTQYF TGTGCCAGCAGCCCTAGGGGACAGGCGGGCACAGATACGCAGTATTTT
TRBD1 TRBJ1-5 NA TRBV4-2 CASSQGDRMSNQPQHF TGTGCCAGCAGCCAAGGGGACAGGATGAGCAATCAGCCCCAGCATTTT
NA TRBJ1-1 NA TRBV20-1 CSARDLNGMNTEAFF TGCAGTGCTAGAGATCTGAACGGGATGAACACTGAAGCTTTCTTT
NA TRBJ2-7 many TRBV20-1 CSARAPGLGYEQYF TGCAGTGCCAGGGCGCCAGGCCTGGGCTACGAGCAGTACTTC
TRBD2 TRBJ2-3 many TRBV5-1 CASSPGAGNTDTQYF TGCGCCAGCAGCCCGGGAGCGGGGAACACAGATACGCAGTATTTT
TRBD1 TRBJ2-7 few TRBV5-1 CASSPIPGQSVLSSYEQYF TGCGCCAGCAGCCCGATCCCGGGACAGAGCGTATTAAGCTCCTACGAGCAGTACTTC
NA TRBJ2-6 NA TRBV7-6 CASSSRGQGRSGANVLTF TGTGCCAGCAGCTCCAGAGGGCAGGGCCGCTCTGGGGCCAACGTCCTGACTTTC
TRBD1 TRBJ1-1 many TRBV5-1 CASSFTGANTEAFF TGCGCCAGCAGCTTCACAGGGGCGAACACTGAAGCTTTCTTT
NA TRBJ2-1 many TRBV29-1 CSVRPLQGGYEQFF TGCAGCGTTCGCCCCCTACAAGGAGGATATGAGCAGTTCTTC
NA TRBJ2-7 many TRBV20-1 CSARLPLRQYF TGCAGTGCTAGACTCCCCCTCAGGCAGTACTTC
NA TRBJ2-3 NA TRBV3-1 CAFSLSQGGARSSTDTQYF TGTGCCTTCAGTTTGTCACAGGGCGGAGCACGCTCTAGCACAGATACGCAGTATTTT
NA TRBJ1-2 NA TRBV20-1 CFAGPPPGYGYTF TGCTTCGCGGGCCCCCCCCCGGGCTATGGCTACACCTTC
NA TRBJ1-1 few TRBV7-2 CASSLGRRGNTEAFF TGTGCCAGCAGCTTAGGTCGCAGGGGGAACACTGAAGCTTTCTTT